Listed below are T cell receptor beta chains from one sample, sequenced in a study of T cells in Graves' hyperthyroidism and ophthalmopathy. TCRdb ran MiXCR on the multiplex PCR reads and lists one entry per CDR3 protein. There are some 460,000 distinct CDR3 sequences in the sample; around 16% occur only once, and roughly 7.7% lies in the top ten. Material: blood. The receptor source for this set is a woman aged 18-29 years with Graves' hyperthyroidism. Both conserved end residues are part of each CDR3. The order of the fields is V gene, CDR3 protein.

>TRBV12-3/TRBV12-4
CASSLGAGWGEAFF
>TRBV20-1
CSAPLAGDRTDTQYF
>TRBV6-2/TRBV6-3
CASRRGTFSETQYF
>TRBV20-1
CSARAGRYPYGYTF
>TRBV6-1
CASGRQGAVTGELFF
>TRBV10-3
CAISATGVASSTDTQYF
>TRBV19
CASSRGPNTEAFF
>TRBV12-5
CASGLVRRGLLHLNTEAFF
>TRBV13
CASSRGGPYEQYF
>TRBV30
CACDRDLGGNQPQHF
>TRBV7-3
CASSLAGEYGYTF
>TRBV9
CASSVLAGEPQHF
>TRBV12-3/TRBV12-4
CASSLLRDSEQFF
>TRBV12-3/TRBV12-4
CASSSGTSGGNTDTQYF
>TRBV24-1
CATSGGGGYTGELFF
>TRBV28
CASRSGSAGISYNEQFF
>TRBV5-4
CASSQGLAGGPGTGELFF
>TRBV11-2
CASSPPLRVDEQYF
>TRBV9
CASSVGGPYGYTF
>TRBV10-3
CAIRGDRQNYGYTF
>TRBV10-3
CAIGGDRVAGELFF
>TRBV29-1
CGARLSYEQYF
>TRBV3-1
CASSDWGQGDGYTF
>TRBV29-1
CSALGGTAEAFF
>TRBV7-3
CASSLVEGGEQYF
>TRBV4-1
CASSQDSVRNTEAFF
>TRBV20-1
CSASNAGGGNEQFF
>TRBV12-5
CASGLESGQLLISGNTIYF
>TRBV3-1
CASSHTSGAPTDTQYF
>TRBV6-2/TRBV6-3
CASSPTGRAETQYF
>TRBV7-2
CASSLGWESSYNSPLHF
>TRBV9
CASSAGHSDQETQYF
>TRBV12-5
CASGQNTDTQYF